This entry lists 9 T cell receptor beta chains sequenced from one sample in a study of blood T cell repertoires in COVID-19. Clones were read by immunoSEQ multiplex PCR, and TCRdb kept only the in-frame ones, dropping some. The sample lists around 450,000 clones, 87% seen once, with approximately 2% in the top ten. Sequencing used PBMCs or T cells enriched from blood (not recorded which). The receptor source for this set is a woman aged 18-29 years with acute COVID-19.

The chain uses TRBV6-6 and TRBJ1-6; D gene ambiguous. The CDR3 extends over 14 amino acids. V lost 5 bases, J lost 5 bases, and 10 bases lay in between. Germline V CDR1 and CDR2: MNHNY, SVGAGI (reference sequence). The CDR3 nucleotides read TGTGCCAGCAGTCGACTCGGGGATAATTCACCCCTCCACTTT. This gives the protein CASSRLGDNSPLHF.

V and J are TRBV5-1 and TRBJ1-3, with D unresolved. This CDR3 contains 15 residues. The germline V and J ends were trimmed by 0 bases and 4 bases, with 11 bases remaining between them. Germline CDR1 SGHRS, CDR2 YFSETQ. As DNA, the CDR3 is TGCGCCAGCAGCTTGGAACAAAATCCAGGAAACACCATATATTTT. This encodes CASSLEQNPGNTIYF.

About this clone: The same CDR3 can be traced to other DNA sequences in this sample. The chain uses TRBV18 and TRBJ2-1; 11 bases are shared with TRBD2. CDR1 is KGHSH, CDR2 LQKENI, per germline. Losses at the gene ends were 3 bases for V and 3 bases for J; bases not matched to a gene: 1. The CDR3 has 15 amino acids. CDR3 sequence (DNA): TGTGCCAGCTCACCGGGACTAGCGGACTACAATGAGCAGTTCTTC. Its protein product is CASSPGLADYNEQFF.

V gene TRBV28 combines with J gene TRBJ2-5; D may be TRBD2 (6 bases). This CDR3 is built from 13 residues. Per germline, CDR1 MDHEN and CDR2 SYDVKM. The V and J ends lost 7 bases and 1 base respectively, with 10 bases between them. The CDR3 reads CASNGGPQETQYF. Written as DNA, the CDR3 is TGTGCCAGCAATGGAGGGCCCCAAGAGACCCAGTACTTC.

This clone has just a few counts. The chain employs TRBV9 and TRBJ2-1, with 7 bases fitting TRBD1. The J segment lost 9 bases and the V segment lost 3 bases, leaving 9 bases of the junction unmatched. Germline V lookup: CDR1 SGDLS, CDR2 YYNGEE. The CDR3 consists of 14 residues. CDR3 residues: CASSDRGAWGEQFF. DNA for the CDR3: TGTGCCAGCAGCGACAGGGGCGCGTGGGGTGAGCAGTTCTTC.

This rearrangement joins TRBV9 to TRBJ2-2, with a weak D call TRBD2 (5 bases). Germline V gene data show CDR1 as SGDLS and CDR2 as YYNGEE. CDR3 length: 15 amino acids. Trimming took off 0 bases at V and 7 bases at J, with 13 bases between the two ends. The CDR3 sequence: CASSVAPLAIGELFF. The DNA of the CDR3 is TGTGCCAGCAGCGTAGCCCCCCTAGCTATCGGGGAGCTGTTTTTT.

This chain connects TRBV12-3 or TRBV12-4 to TRBJ1-1; D gene uncertain. The CDR3 consists of 13 residues. V lost 8 bases and J 1 base, leaving 11 bases between the germline ends. This CDR3 is CASGLRANTEAFF. CDR3 bases: TGTGCCAGCGGGCTCCGCGCGAACACTGAAGCTTTCTTT.

The V gene is TRBV2, the J gene TRBJ1-2; maybe TRBD1 (6 bases). The V gene lost 8 bases and the J gene lost 4 bases, with 14 bases spanning the gap. The CDR3 covers 13 residues. The germline CDR1 and CDR2 sequences are SNHLY and FYNNEI. CDR3 loop: CASCGTRAYGYTF. The CDR3 coding sequence is TGTGCCAGCTGTGGGACACGCGCCTATGGCTACACCTTC.

This chain joins TRBV28 and TRBJ1-3, with 9 bases lining up with TRBD1. The V gene's germline CDR1 is MDHEN and CDR2 SYDVKM. The J segment lost 3 bases and the V segment lost 8 bases, leaving 5 bases of the junction unmatched. There are 14 residues in the CDR3. The CDR3 reads CASDRTGVGNTIYF. The CDR3 nucleotides read TGTGCCAGCGATCGGACAGGGGTTGGAAACACCATATATTTT.